This T cell receptor (beta chain) was captured by sequencing in a study of T cells in Graves' hyperthyroidism and ophthalmopathy. Study-wide context: Upon initial diagnosis and before any treatment, peripheral blood was collected.

Using RNA transcripts as the source, TCR beta CDR3 regions were amplified. TCR CDR3 underwent first-round RT-PCR with the HTBI primer set. TCRdb analysed the multiplex PCR reads with MiXCR anew, one entry per CDR3 protein. This sample carries roughly 710,000 distinct CDR3 sequences, about 35% of them seen once, and the ten largest clones take more than 25%. Findings and limits, study-wide: Expanded thyroid clonotypes (above 0.001) were mostly also found in blood.

In regard to this clonotype: Its antigen is unknown.

Not enrolled were patients with uncontrolled infection, other autoimmune disease, pregnancy or lactation. The PBMCs studied were ones that came from 8 to 10 ml fresh peripheral blood. The V gene lost 1 base and the J gene lost 0 bases, with 8 bases spanning the gap. CDR3 length: 15 residues. Germline V gene data show CDR1 as SGHVT and CDR2 as SQSDAQ. This receptor was obtained from a woman aged 40 to 55 with Graves' hyperthyroidism. The chain couples TRBV7-4 to TRBJ2-3; D is uncertain. The sample taken for sequencing was blood. The CDR3 DNA follows: TGTGCCAGCAGCTTAGTATCGGGTAGCACAGATACGCAGTATTTT. This gives the protein CASSLVSGSTDTQYF.